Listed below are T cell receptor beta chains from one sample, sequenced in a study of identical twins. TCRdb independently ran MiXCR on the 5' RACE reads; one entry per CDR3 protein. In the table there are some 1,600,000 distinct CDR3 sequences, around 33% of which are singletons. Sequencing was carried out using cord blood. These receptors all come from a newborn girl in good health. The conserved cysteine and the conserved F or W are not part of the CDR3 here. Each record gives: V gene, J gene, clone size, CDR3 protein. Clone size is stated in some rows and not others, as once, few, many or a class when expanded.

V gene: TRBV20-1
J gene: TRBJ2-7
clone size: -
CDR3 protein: SAREQFTYEQY

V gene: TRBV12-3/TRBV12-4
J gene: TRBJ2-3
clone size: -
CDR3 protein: ASSSGTSGVTSTDTQY

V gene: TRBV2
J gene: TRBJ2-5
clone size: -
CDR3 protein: ASSAVGLNRLPQETQY

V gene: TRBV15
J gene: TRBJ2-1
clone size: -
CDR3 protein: ATSRDGTSGSNEQF

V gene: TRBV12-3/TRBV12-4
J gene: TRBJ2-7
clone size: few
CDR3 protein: ASSSRQSSSTYEQY

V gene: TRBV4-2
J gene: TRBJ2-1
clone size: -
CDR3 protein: ASSQAGLAGRNEQF

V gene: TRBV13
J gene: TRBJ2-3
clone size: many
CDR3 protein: ASSFRLAASTDTQY

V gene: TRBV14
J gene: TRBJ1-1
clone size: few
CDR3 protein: ASSPLQNTEAF

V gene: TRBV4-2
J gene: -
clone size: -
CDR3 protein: ASSQGSSGSSYNEQY

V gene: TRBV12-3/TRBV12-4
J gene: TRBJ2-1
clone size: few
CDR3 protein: ASTFLSGPYNEQF

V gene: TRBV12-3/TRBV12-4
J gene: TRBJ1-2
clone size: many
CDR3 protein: ASSRDSEYGYT

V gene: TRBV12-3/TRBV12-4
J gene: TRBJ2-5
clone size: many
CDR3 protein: ASSHIQETQY

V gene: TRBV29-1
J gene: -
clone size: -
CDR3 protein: SVQARDRSYNEQY

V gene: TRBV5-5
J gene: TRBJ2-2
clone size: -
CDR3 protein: ASSFSSNTGELF

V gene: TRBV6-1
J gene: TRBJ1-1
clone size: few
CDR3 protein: ASSEYPRYTEAF

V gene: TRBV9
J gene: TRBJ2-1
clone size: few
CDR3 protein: ASSAPDRNEQF

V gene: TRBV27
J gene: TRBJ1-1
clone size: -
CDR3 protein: ASSLLRTGTEAF

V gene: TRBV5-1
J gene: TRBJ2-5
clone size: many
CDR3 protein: ASSFFSGRTQETQY

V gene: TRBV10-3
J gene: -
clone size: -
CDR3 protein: ATGTSGLEYEQY

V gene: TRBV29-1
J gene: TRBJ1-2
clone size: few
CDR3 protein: SVASGTGFGYT

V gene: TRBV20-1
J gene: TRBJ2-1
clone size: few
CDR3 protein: SACRTSGLRVEQF

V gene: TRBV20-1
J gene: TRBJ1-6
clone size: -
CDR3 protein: SARDPRFNSPLH

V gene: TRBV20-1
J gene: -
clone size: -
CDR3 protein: SPWALRPQDNEQY

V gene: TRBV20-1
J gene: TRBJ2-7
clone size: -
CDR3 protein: SADRIAIPYEQY

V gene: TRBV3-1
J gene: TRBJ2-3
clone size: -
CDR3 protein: ASSPFGGAADTQY

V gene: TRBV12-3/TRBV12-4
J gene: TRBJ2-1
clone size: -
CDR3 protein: ASSGRDRESGNEQF

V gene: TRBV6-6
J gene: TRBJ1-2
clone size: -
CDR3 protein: ASSSRAFGNGYT

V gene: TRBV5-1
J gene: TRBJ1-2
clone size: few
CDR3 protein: ASSKEGNGYT

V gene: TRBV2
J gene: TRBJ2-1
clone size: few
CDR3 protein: ATGTAAYNEQF

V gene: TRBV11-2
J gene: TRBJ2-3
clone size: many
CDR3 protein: ASSFRTSDTQY

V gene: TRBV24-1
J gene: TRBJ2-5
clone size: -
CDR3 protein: ATSDLHEASYKETQY

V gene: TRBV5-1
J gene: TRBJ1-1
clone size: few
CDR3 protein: ASSTTGPGNTEAF

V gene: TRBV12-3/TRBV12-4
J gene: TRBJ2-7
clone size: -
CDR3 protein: ASTRDTYYEQY

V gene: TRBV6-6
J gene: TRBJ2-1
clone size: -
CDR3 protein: ASSYSISGDTNQF

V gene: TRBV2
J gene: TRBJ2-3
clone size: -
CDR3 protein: AGRESGAITDTQY

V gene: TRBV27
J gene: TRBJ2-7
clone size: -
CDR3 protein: ASGLMGPYEQY

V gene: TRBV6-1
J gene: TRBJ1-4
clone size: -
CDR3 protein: ASSSGGREKLF

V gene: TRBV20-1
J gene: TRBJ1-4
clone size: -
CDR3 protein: SASGRDEKLF

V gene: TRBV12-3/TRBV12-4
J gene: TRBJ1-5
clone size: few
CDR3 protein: ASSSKDAWDQPQH

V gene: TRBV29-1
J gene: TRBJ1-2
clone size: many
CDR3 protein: SVAFGTAYGYT

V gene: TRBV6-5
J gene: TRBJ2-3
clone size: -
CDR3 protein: ASSNRDYGHTQY

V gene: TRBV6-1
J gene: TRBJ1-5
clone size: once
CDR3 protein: ASRDLQGRVNQPQH

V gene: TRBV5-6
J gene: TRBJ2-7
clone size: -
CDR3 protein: AKWTPQSYEQY

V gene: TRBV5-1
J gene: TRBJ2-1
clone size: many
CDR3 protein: ASSAREGQRYNEQF

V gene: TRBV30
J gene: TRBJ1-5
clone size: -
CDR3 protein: AWSEGGLSNQPQH

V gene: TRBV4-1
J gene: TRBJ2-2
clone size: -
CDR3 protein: ASSQVREIDTGELF

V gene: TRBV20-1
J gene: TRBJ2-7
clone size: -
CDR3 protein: SARGSTIREQY

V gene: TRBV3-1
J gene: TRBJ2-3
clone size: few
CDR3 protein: ASSQALAGGRTDTQY

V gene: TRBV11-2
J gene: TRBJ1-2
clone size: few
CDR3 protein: ASSSLLRTGEKIGYT

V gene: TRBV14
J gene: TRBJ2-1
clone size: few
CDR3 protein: ASSQGRLALSPSYNEQF

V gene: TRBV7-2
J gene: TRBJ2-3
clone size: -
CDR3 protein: ASSFATTLADTQY